The source of this T cell receptor beta chain is a study of blood T cell repertoires in COVID-19. Produced via immunoSEQ multiplex PCR; TCRdb's table is partial and in-frame only. The top ten clones hold approximately 25% of a sample with approximately 190,000 clones, more than 85% of them seen once. With V trimmed by 4 bases and J by 2 bases, 9 bases remained unmatched. The CDR3 extends over 18 amino acids. Germline lookup yields CDR1 MGHRA and CDR2 YSYEKL. The sample was PBMCs or T cells enriched from blood (not recorded which). This rearrangement joins TRBV4-1 to TRBJ2-6, with TRBD1 matching 9 bases. The clonotype comes from a middle-aged woman in a cohort exposed to, infected with or recovered from COVID-19 (not recorded which). The CDR3 here is CASSLRTGEGTGANVLTF. In DNA form, the CDR3 reads TGCGCCAGCAGCCTCCGGACAGGGGAAGGTACTGGGGCCAACGTCCTGACTTTC.